The entry that follows covers one T cell receptor (beta chain) sequence. Germline loops: CDR1 DFQATT, CDR2 SNEGSKA (reference sequence). This CDR3 has 13 residues. With 3 bases clipped from V and 4 bases from J, the junction kept 5 bases outside the gene matches. The repertoire was sequenced with immunoSEQ multiplex PCR; TCRdb's copy has only in-frame clones and lacks some. Of about 350,000 clones in the sample, 92% are singletons; the top ten hold under 5%. This sample was taken from a study of Ad26.COV2.S vaccination and SARS-CoV-2 variants. This receptor was identified in a human donor who had recovered from COVID-19. The sequencing used peripheral blood, collected after recovery from COVID-19. The J gene is TRBJ1-1, the V gene TRBV20-1; 7 positions agree with TRBD1. The CDR3 is CSASQGVVTEAFF. The CDR3 DNA reads TGCAGTGCTAGTCAGGGGGTTGTCACTGAAGCTTTCTTT.